This TCR beta chain emerged from a study of cytomegalovirus exposure and HLA in healthy donors. This clone was seen just once. Its antigen remains unknown. V gave up 7 bases and J gave up 4 bases; unmatched junction bases: 6. The germline gives CDR1 LNHNV, CDR2 YYDKDF (reference sequence). The CDR3 is made up of 14 amino acids. General observations from the study: Reports indicated that the classifier achieved high specificity and sensitivity in diagnosing cytomegalovirus status. Later analysis revealed greater clonal expansion in HLA-associated TCR beta chains than in equally common others.

60 Vbeta and 13 Jbeta primers were used in PCR. This table comes from immunoSEQ multiplex PCR, and its TCRdb copy is limited to in-frame clones, with some not included. This table holds about 88,000 clones, 65% to 80% found once. This rearrangement joins TRBV15 to TRBJ1-5; 8 nucleotides agree with TRBD1. Sequenced: PBMCs. The TCR sequence derives from a man aged 30-40 years in good health and CMV-seronegative. CDR3 DNA: TGTGCCACCACCGTGGACAGGGTGAATCAGCCCCAGCATTTT. Residues: CATTVDRVNQPQHF.